This T cell receptor (beta chain) originates from a study of CD8+CD57+ T cells in acquired aplastic anemia. For the study at large: Sorted CD4+ and CD8+ cells gave an average of around 3.3 ug of DNA. Around 10 million reads were obtained on average for healthy donor CD4+ cells. General study findings and limits: Patients and controls had CD8+ Simpson's diversity values that were not significantly distinct. Both patients and controls carried the same twenty-nine CD8+ CDR3 sequences.

Notes on this clonotype: The antigen is undetermined.

It was genomic DNA that served as the template for profiling TCR beta VDJ and CDR3. TCRdb reanalysed the reads using MiXCR and keeps one entry per CDR3 protein. Seen here are about 180,000 distinct CDR3 sequences, just over 45% observed once, and the top ten hold approximately 2.9%. V was clipped by 4 bases and J by 2 bases, with 9 bases between them. The CDR3 runs to 13 residues. Germline V lookup: CDR1 ENHRY, CDR2 SYGVKD. The specimen was sorted CD4+, CD8+, or CD8+CD57+ T cells (not recorded which) from PBMCs. The source is a human donor in good health. The chain couples TRBV10-3 to TRBJ2-7; D uncertain. Here the CDR3 reads CAISGSSPYEQYF. Here the CDR3 DNA reads TGTGCCATCAGTGGGAGTAGCCCCTACGAGCAGTACTTC.